The rows below give T cell receptor beta chains drawn from one sample of a study of spatial heterogeneity in lung cancer. In TCRdb, the 5' RACE reads were re-called with MiXCR into one record per CDR3 protein. The sample yields 45,000 or so distinct CDR3 sequences, about 10% seen once. The specimen comprised PBMCs, sampled at surgery. Receptors originate from a female donor with early-stage non-small cell lung cancer. CDR3s include the opening cysteine and the closing phenylalanine or tryptophan. D genes are given only for firm matches. The size entry is marked missing in some rows and otherwise reads once, few, many or a size class.

- | TRBJ1-2 | many | TRBV29-1 | TGCAGCGCAGGAGGGGGGCCTAACTATGGCTACACCTTC | CSAGGGPNYGYTF
TRBD1 | TRBJ1-6 | many | TRBV28 | TGTGCCAGCAGTTTATTGGGCGCGGGACAGTATAATTCACCCCTCCACTTT | CASSLLGAGQYNSPLHF
- | TRBJ1-5 | many | TRBV19 | TGTGCCAGTAGTATAGTGGACGGGAGCAATCAGCCCCAGCATTTT | CASSIVDGSNQPQHF
TRBD2 | TRBJ2-7 | - | TRBV6-1 | TGTGCCAGCAGTGAAGGACTAGCGGGGGTGTCGCAGTACTTC | CASSEGLAGVSQYF
- | TRBJ2-5 | - | TRBV20-1 | TGCAGTGCTAGCTCTACTAGAAAAGAGACCCAGTACTTC | CSASSTRKETQYF
TRBD2 | TRBJ2-7 | few | TRBV6-2/TRBV6-3 | TGTGCCAGCAGTTACCCTCTCTACTCGGGACTAGCGGGGGGAGGATACGAGCAGTACTTC | CASSYPLYSGLAGGGYEQYF
- | TRBJ1-6 | few | TRBV13 | TGTGCCAGCAGCTTAACTATGGGGCGCGGATCTGGATCACCCCTCCACTTT | CASSLTMGRGSGSPLHF
- | TRBJ2-7 | - | TRBV5-1 | TGCGCCAGCAGCTTGGCGGGGCAGACCTACGAGCAGTACTTC | CASSLAGQTYEQYF
- | TRBJ1-3 | - | TRBV5-6 | TGTGCCAGCAGCTTGTTGGGGGGGCCACGTAATTCCTCTGGAAACACCATATATTTT | CASSLLGGPRNSSGNTIYF
- | TRBJ2-3 | few | TRBV5-4 | TGTGCCAGCAGCCTGGCCCCTGAGAATACGCAGTATTTT | CASSLAPENTQYF
TRBD2 | TRBJ2-7 | - | TRBV7-6 | TGTGCCAGCAGCACCGGGACTAGCGGGGGGGCTTACGAGCAGTACTTC | CASSTGTSGGAYEQYF
- | TRBJ1-3 | few | TRBV7-2 | TGTGCCAGCAGCGGTTACTCTGGAAACACCATATATTTT | CASSGYSGNTIYF
- | TRBJ2-5 | - | TRBV7-7 | TGTGCCAGCAGCTCGACTAACAGGCAAGAGACCCAGTACTTC | CASSSTNRQETQYF
TRBD2 | TRBJ2-7 | many | TRBV5-1 | TGCGCCAGCAGGACTAGCGGGGGGGCCTACGAGCAGTACTTC | CASRTSGGAYEQYF
- | TRBJ1-5 | many | TRBV20-1 | TGCAGTGCTAGAGATTCGGGCCCCACCCAGCATTTT | CSARDSGPTQHF
- | TRBJ2-4 | - | TRBV5-6 | TGTGCCAGCAGCTTGGGCGGGGTGGGGTACATTCAGTACTTC | CASSLGGVGYIQYF
- | TRBJ2-1 | few | TRBV12-3/TRBV12-4 | TGTGCCAGCAGTTTCGCGGACACCGGTTTGTTCTTC | CASSFADTGLFF
- | TRBJ1-1 | - | TRBV20-1 | TGCAGTGCTTCTGCAGGGCCAATGACGGACCTAAACACTGAAGCTTTCTTT | CSASAGPMTDLNTEAFF
TRBD1 | TRBJ1-1 | - | TRBV7-9 | TGTGCCAGCAGCTTAGCGCAGGGGGCTTTCGACACTGAAGCTTTCTTT | CASSLAQGAFDTEAFF
TRBD1 | TRBJ1-1 | - | TRBV13 | TGTGCCAGCAGCTCCGCCAGGGGGACTGAAGCTTTCTTT | CASSSARGTEAFF
- | TRBJ1-6 | many | TRBV7-3 | TGTGCCAGCATCGTTACCGTCGCGTCGGGGGCGGCGAGCTCCTATAATTCACCCCTCCACTTT | CASIVTVASGAASSYNSPLHF
- | TRBJ1-1 | - | TRBV18 | TGTGCCAGCTCGCTGGGGGCAGCGAGCACTGAAGCTTTCTTT | CASSLGAASTEAFF
- | TRBJ1-5 | - | TRBV25-1 | TGTGCCAGCAGTGAGTGGGGGTCGGGCCAGCCCCAGCATTTT | CASSEWGSGQPQHF
TRBD1 | TRBJ1-4 | few | TRBV5-1 | TGCGCCAGCAGAAGGGACAGGGTGGATGAAAAACTGTTTTTT | CASRRDRVDEKLFF
- | TRBJ2-3 | many | TRBV7-6 | TGTGCCAGCAGCCACAGGACAGATACGCAGTATTTT | CASSHRTDTQYF
- | TRBJ2-1 | - | TRBV7-2 | TGTGCCAGCAGCTCCCCCTGGGGTGAGCAGTTCTTC | CASSSPWGEQFF
TRBD1 | TRBJ2-7 | few | TRBV29-1 | TGCAGCGTTGGTCGTCAGGGGGACTCCTACGAGCAGTACTTC | CSVGRQGDSYEQYF
- | TRBJ1-2 | many | TRBV7-8 | TGTGCCAGCAGCTCGGACAGACTCTATGGCTACACCTTC | CASSSDRLYGYTF
TRBD1 | TRBJ2-4 | few | TRBV7-2 | TGTGCCAGCAGCCCCGGTGAGGGGGCTGCCAAAAACATTCAGTACTTC | CASSPGEGAAKNIQYF
- | TRBJ1-1 | few | TRBV7-9 | TGTGCCAGCAGCTTAGACACTCTTGAAGCTTTCTTT | CASSLDTLEAFF
- | TRBJ1-1 | - | TRBV20-1 | TGCAGTGCCACTCAAGGGGTAGACACTGAAGCTTTCTTT | CSATQGVDTEAFF
- | TRBJ2-7 | few | TRBV20-1 | TGCAGTGCAACTTCGGGTAGGGAGCAGTACTTC | CSATSGREQYF
- | TRBJ1-5 | few | TRBV28 | TGTGCCAGCAGTCTTGAATACGCCAATCAGCCCCAGCATTTT | CASSLEYANQPQHF
- | TRBJ2-3 | few | TRBV7-2 | TGTGCCAGCAGCTTAGCGCCAGCGTCTAGCACAGATACGCAGTATTTT | CASSLAPASSTDTQYF
- | TRBJ1-5 | many | TRBV29-1 | TGCAGCGCCATGACAGGCGGCAATCAGCCCCAGCATTTT | CSAMTGGNQPQHF
TRBD1 | TRBJ1-1 | few | TRBV19 | TGTGCCAGTAGTATTCTAAAGGGACAGACTACTGAAGCTTTCTTT | CASSILKGQTTEAFF
TRBD1 | TRBJ1-4 | few | TRBV5-6 | TGTGCCAGCAGCGGAGGGGGCGGAGAAAAACTGTTTTTT | CASSGGGGEKLFF
TRBD2 | TRBJ2-5 | - | TRBV12-3/TRBV12-4 | TGTGCCAGCAGTTGGTTAGCGGGGGGGCTGGAAGAGACCCAGTACTTC | CASSWLAGGLEETQYF
- | TRBJ2-1 | many | TRBV24-1 | TGTGCCACCAGTGGATCCCTTGGGACGATGAGCTCCTACAATGAGCAGTTCTTC | CATSGSLGTMSSYNEQFF
- | TRBJ1-6 | - | TRBV3-1 | TGTGCCAGCAGCCAAGGGGGACCCGGCGGTTCACCCCTCCACTTT | CASSQGGPGGSPLHF
- | TRBJ2-4 | - | TRBV7-9 | TGTGCCAGCAGCTTAGAGGATCTGGGGAACCCCCGGAATCAGTACTTC | CASSLEDLGNPRNQYF
TRBD1 | TRBJ2-3 | - | TRBV27 | TGTGCCAGCAGTCCTAGGACAGGGCTCCCAGATACGCAGTATTTT | CASSPRTGLPDTQYF
- | TRBJ1-1 | - | TRBV25-1 | TGTGCCAGCAGTGAGCTTGCCGGAACATTGAACACTGAAGCTTTCTTT | CASSELAGTLNTEAFF
- | TRBJ1-2 | - | TRBV6-5 | TGTGCCAGCAGGAAGGACAGTGGCTACACCTTC | CASRKDSGYTF
- | TRBJ2-7 | many | TRBV7-9 | TGTGCCAGCTCCTCCGGGGTCTACGAGCAGTACTTC | CASSSGVYEQYF
- | TRBJ1-4 | few | TRBV7-9 | TGTGCCAGCAGCTTGGGGGCTCCTAATGAAAAACTGTTTTTT | CASSLGAPNEKLFF
- | TRBJ1-1 | few | TRBV29-1 | TGCAGCGCCGGGACGGAAGCTTTCTTT | CSAGTEAFF
TRBD1 | TRBJ2-1 | - | TRBV28 | TGTGCCAGCAGTCGTGGACAGGGCCCATACAATGAGCAGTTCTTC | CASSRGQGPYNEQFF
- | TRBJ2-5 | few | TRBV5-1 | TGCGCCAGCAGCCTATACACAGGGATGGGAGAGACCCAGTACTTC | CASSLYTGMGETQYF